This T cell receptor beta chain was identified during a study of OX40 agonist ivuxolimab in advanced cancers. On the study more broadly: Intravenous ivuxolimab at 0.01 to 10 mg/kg was given to patients every 2 weeks.

Findings and limits, study-wide: Compared with CD4+, CD8+ T cells on average had more expanded clones.

Measured with immunoSEQ multiplex PCR; TCRdb has only the in-frame clones, and not every one. Among tens of thousands of clones listed, approximately 92% were seen once. This clone was observed a few times. Its antigen is not known. The CDR3 runs to 15 residues. The V gene end was trimmed by 7 bases and the J gene end by 8 bases; junction bases not matched to a gene: 11. This sample comprised CD4+ or CD8+ T cells sorted from blood, obtained in a trial of the OX40 agonist ivuxolimab. The clonotype comes from an adult with an advanced solid tumor such as melanoma, head and neck, liver or kidney cancer. The rearrangement uses TRBV23-1 and TRBJ1-2; 12 bases map to TRBD1. TRBV23-1 is given ORF status, its function remaining uncertain. CDR3 coding DNA: TGCGCCAGCAACTTCGGGACAGGGGGCGAGCTGGGCTACACCTTC. It codes for CASNFGTGGELGYTF.